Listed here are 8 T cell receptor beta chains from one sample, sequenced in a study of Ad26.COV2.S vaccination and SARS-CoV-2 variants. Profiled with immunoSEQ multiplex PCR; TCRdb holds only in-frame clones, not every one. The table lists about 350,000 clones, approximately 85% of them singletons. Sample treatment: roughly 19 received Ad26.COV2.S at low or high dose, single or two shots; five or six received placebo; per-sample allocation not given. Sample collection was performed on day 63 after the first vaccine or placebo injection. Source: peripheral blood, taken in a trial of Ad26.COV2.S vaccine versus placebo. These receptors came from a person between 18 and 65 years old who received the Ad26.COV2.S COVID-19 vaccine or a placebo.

The CDR3 sequence: CASSPSGQGRGTQYF. CDR3 DNA sequence: TGTGCCAGCAGCCCGTCCGGACAGGGGAGGGGGACCCAGTACTTC. This chain uses TRBV7-6 with TRBJ2-5; 9 bases are a match to TRBD1. Germline V gene lookup returns CDR1 SGHVS and CDR2 FNYEAQ. CDR3 length: 15 amino acids. V lost 5 bases and J lost 7; bases outside the gene matches: 11.

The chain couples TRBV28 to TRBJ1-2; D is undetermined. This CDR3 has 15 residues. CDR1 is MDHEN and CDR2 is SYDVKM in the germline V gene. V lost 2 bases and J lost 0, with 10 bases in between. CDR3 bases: TGTGCCAGCAGTTTAGTGGGAAGGCCTAACTATGGCTACACCTTC. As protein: CASSLVGRPNYGYTF.

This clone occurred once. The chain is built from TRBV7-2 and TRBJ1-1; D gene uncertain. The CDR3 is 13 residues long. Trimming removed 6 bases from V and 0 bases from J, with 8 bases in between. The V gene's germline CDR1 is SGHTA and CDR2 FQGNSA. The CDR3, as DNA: TGTGCCAGCAGGGAATCGATGAACACTGAAGCTTTCTTT. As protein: CASRESMNTEAFF.

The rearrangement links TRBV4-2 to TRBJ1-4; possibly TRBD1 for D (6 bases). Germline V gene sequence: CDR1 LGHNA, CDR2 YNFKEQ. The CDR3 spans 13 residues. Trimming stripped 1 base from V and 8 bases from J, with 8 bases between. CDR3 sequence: CASSQAGQEKLFF. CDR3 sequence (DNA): TGTGCCAGCAGCCAAGCTGGACAGGAAAAACTGTTTTTT.

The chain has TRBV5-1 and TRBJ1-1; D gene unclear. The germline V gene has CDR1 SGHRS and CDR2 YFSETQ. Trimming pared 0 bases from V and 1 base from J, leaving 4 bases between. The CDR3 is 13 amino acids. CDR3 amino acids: CASSLEGNTEAFF. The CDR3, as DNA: TGCGCCAGCAGCTTGGAGGGGAACACTGAAGCTTTCTTT. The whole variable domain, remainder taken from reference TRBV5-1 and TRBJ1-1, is KAGVTQTPRYLIKTRGQQVTLSCSPISGHRSVSWYQQTPGQGLQFLFEYFSETQRNKGNFPGRFSGRQFSNSRSEMNVSTLELGDSALYLCASSLEGNTEAFFGQGTRLTVV.

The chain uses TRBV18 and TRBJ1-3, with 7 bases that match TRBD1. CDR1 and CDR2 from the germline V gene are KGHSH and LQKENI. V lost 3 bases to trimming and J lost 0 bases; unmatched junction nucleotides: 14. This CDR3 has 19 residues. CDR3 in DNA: TGTGCCAGCTCACCGTATCTCCAAAACAGGGGCTTCTCTGGAAACACCATATATTTT. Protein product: CASSPYLQNRGFSGNTIYF.

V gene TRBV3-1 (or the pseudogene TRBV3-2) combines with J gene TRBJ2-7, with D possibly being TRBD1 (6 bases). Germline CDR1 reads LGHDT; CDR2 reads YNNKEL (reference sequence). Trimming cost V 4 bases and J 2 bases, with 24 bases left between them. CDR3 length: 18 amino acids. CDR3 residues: CASSRHLLRDTEAYEQYF. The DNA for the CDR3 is TGTGCCAGCAGCCGGCATCTTCTCCGGGACACCGAAGCCTACGAGCAGTACTTC.

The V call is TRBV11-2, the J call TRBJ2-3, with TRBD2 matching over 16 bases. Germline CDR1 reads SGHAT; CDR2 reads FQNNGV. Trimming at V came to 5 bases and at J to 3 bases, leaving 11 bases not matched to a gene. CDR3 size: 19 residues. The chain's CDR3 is CASSNGPGLAGGPTDTQYF. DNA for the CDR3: TGTGCCAGCAGCAACGGTCCGGGACTAGCGGGAGGGCCGACAGATACGCAGTATTTT.